This is a list of T cell receptor beta chains from one sample in a study of memory CD4+ T cells and cytomegalovirus serostatus. Produced via immunoSEQ multiplex PCR; TCRdb's table is partial and in-frame only. Of just under 40,000 clones in the sample, over 65% were seen once. The sequenced sample was memory CD4+ T cells from blood. The source of these receptors is an adult in good health and CMV-seronegative. The CDR3 runs from the conserved cysteine through the conserved F or W. A D gene is named only where the DNA matches it firmly. Clone size is shown for a subset of rows, as once, few, many or a class of expanded clone.

d_gene	v_gene	abundance	j_gene	len	CDR3nt	CDR3aa
NA	TRBV6-5	NA	TRBJ1-2	12	TGTGCCAGCAGTTCGGACAATTATGGCTACACCTTC	CASSSDNYGYTF
TRBD1	TRBV6-1	NA	TRBJ1-1	14	TGTGCCAGCAGACCCGGGACAGGGGGGACTGAAGCTTTCTTT	CASRPGTGGTEAFF
NA	TRBV7-8	NA	TRBJ2-1	13	TGTGCCAGCAGCTTAGCCAGGGCCAATGAGCAGTTCTTC	CASSLARANEQFF
TRBD2	TRBV2	NA	TRBJ2-2	14	TGTGCCAGTAAAGCGGGGGGGAACACCGGGGAGCTGTTTTTT	CASKAGGNTGELFF
NA	TRBV6-5	NA	TRBJ2-3	13	TGTGCCAGCAGCAAGATCGGCACAGATACGCAGTATTTT	CASSKIGTDTQYF
NA	TRBV18	NA	TRBJ2-1	18	TGTGCCAGCTCACACTTCTTTGGTACGGGGGTCTCCTACAATGAGCAGTTCTTC	CASSHFFGTGVSYNEQFF
NA	TRBV5-1	NA	TRBJ1-2	12	TGCGCCAGCAGATACAGGGAAGAAGGCTACACCTTC	CASRYREEGYTF
NA	TRBV19	NA	TRBJ1-4	21	TGTGCCAGTAGTTTACGATACGGTTTCTCCCAGGAGCTTGCAACTAATGAAAAACTGTTTTTT	CASSLRYGFSQELATNEKLFF
NA	TRBV19	NA	TRBJ1-2	13	TGTGCCAGTAGTTTACAGGTCCTCTATGGCTACACCTTC	CASSLQVLYGYTF
NA	TRBV12-5	once	TRBJ1-1	14	TGTGCTAGTGGTTTGGCGAACAGGGCCACTGAAGCTTTCTTT	CASGLANRATEAFF
NA	TRBV18	NA	TRBJ1-1	14	TGTGCCAGCTCACCAGCAGGGTTGAACACTGAAGCTTTCTTT	CASSPAGLNTEAFF
NA	TRBV5-4	few	TRBJ1-1	13	TGTGCCAGCAGCCCACAGGGAAACACTGAAGCTTTCTTT	CASSPQGNTEAFF
TRBD1	TRBV6-6	once	TRBJ2-1	13	TGTGCCAGCAGTGGGACAGGGAACAATGAGCAGTTCTTC	CASSGTGNNEQFF
NA	TRBV7-9	NA	TRBJ1-4	14	TGTGCCAGCAGCACAACCCGGACCGATGAAAAACTGTTTTTT	CASSTTRTDEKLFF
NA	TRBV5-1	NA	TRBJ2-1	16	TGCGCCAGCAGCTTCCGCGATCCCAGATCCTACAATGAGCAGTTCTTC	CASSFRDPRSYNEQFF
NA	TRBV6-6	once	TRBJ2-3	15	TGTGCCAGCAGTCTAGGCGGGGGCAGCACAGATACGCAGTATTTT	CASSLGGGSTDTQYF
NA	TRBV6-6	NA	TRBJ1-2	16	TGTGCCAGCAGTTACCAACCAGGGGCGGGTAACTATGGCTACACCTTC	CASSYQPGAGNYGYTF
NA	TRBV19	NA	TRBJ2-2	15	TGTGCCAGTAGTCAGGGGATACCAACTATCGGGGAGCTGTTTTTT	CASSQGIPTIGELFF
NA	TRBV4-1	NA	TRBJ2-7	15	TGCGCCAGCAGCCAAGATCCGCAGGGACCCTACGAGCAGTACTTC	CASSQDPQGPYEQYF
TRBD1	TRBV7-8	NA	TRBJ1-5	19	TGTGCCAGCAGCTTAGCTTGGGACAGGGGATTTGGGGGCAATCAGCCCCAGCATTTT	CASSLAWDRGFGGNQPQHF
NA	TRBV6-5	NA	TRBJ1-1	11	TGTGCCAGCAGAGGGGATTTTGAAGCTTTCTTT	CASRGDFEAFF
NA	TRBV7-2	few	TRBJ1-3	14	TGTGCCAGCAGCCCCGAGTCCTCTGGAAACACCATATATTTT	CASSPESSGNTIYF
TRBD1	TRBV5-1	NA	TRBJ2-1	15	TGCGCCAGCAGCTCCATGACAGGGAGCGACAATGAGCAGTTCTTC	CASSSMTGSDNEQFF
NA	TRBV11-2	NA	TRBJ2-3	14	TGTGCCAGCAGCTTGGGCGCAGCCACAGATACGCAGTATTTT	CASSLGAATDTQYF
NA	TRBV4-2	NA	TRBJ2-4	19	TGTGCCAGCAGCCAAGATGGACTAGGGACAGTTAAAGCCAAAAACATTCAGTACTTC	CASSQDGLGTVKAKNIQYF
NA	TRBV7-2	once	TRBJ1-6	16	TGTGCCAGCAGCTTAGTCGCAGTCCAGGCCAATTCACCCCTCCACTTT	CASSLVAVQANSPLHF
NA	TRBV29-1	NA	TRBJ1-5	13	TGCAGCGTTCTGACGGTTAGCAATCAGCCCCAGCATTTT	CSVLTVSNQPQHF
TRBD1	TRBV9	NA	TRBJ2-7	15	TGTGCCAGCAGCGAGGGACAGGGGGCGGGGTACGAGCAGTACTTC	CASSEGQGAGYEQYF
NA	TRBV7-9	NA	TRBJ1-4	15	TGTGCCAGCAGCTTAAGTGACGGCCGTAATGAAAAACTGTTTTTT	CASSLSDGRNEKLFF
NA	TRBV6-5	once	TRBJ1-2	14	TGTGCCAGCAGTGAAGGAGGATCTAACTATGGCTACACCTTC	CASSEGGSNYGYTF
TRBD1	TRBV6-5	NA	TRBJ2-7	13	TGTGCCAGCAGAACGGGACAGAGATACGAGCAGTACTTC	CASRTGQRYEQYF
TRBD1	TRBV7-8	once	TRBJ1-1	13	TGTGCCAGCAGCCCGGGACAGGGCACTGAAGCTTTCTTT	CASSPGQGTEAFF
NA	TRBV6-5	NA	TRBJ1-3	15	TGTGCCAGCAGTTACTCCCCTTATACTGGAAACACCATATATTTT	CASSYSPYTGNTIYF
NA	TRBV30	once	TRBJ1-2	14	TGTGCCTTGAACCGGGGGCAAATTGGTTATGGCTACACCTTC	CALNRGQIGYGYTF
NA	TRBV25-1	NA	TRBJ1-1	14	TGTGCCAGCAGTGGTTCCGGGGCGAACACTGAAGCTTTCTTT	CASSGSGANTEAFF
TRBD2	TRBV4-1	few	TRBJ2-7	16	TGCGCCAGCAGCCAAGTTGATATGGGACTAGCGTCCGAGCAGTACTTC	CASSQVDMGLASEQYF
NA	TRBV2	NA	TRBJ1-1	13	TGTGCCAGCAGTAGCGTCGGGAACACTGAAGCTTTCTTT	CASSSVGNTEAFF
NA	TRBV30	once	TRBJ1-4	14	TGTGCCTGGAGTGTAGGGGCGGGTAATGAAAAACTGTTTTTT	CAWSVGAGNEKLFF
NA	TRBV14	NA	TRBJ2-5	14	TGTGCCAGCAGCCAAGCACAAGGAAGAGAGACCCAGTACTTC	CASSQAQGRETQYF
TRBD1	TRBV30	few	TRBJ1-4	14	TGTGCCTGGAGTGGAACAGGGGGATATGAAAAACTGTTTTTT	CAWSGTGGYEKLFF
TRBD1	TRBV14	few	TRBJ2-1	15	TGTGCCAGCAGACGGACAGGGAGCTCCTACAATGAGCAGTTCTTC	CASRRTGSSYNEQFF
NA	TRBV4-1	medium-sized	TRBJ2-7	16	TGCGCCAGCAGCCAGGCGGACCTCTTTATTCTCCACGAGCAGTACTTC	CASSQADLFILHEQYF
NA	TRBV5-8	few	TRBJ1-2	14	TGTGCCAGCAGCGATCCGGGACGGAACTATGGCTACACCTTC	CASSDPGRNYGYTF
TRBD2	TRBV19	NA	TRBJ2-3	16	TGTGCCAGTAGTATAGCACGGGGGGGGCCCGAAGATACGCAGTATTTT	CASSIARGGPEDTQYF
NA	TRBV13	NA	TRBJ1-3	14	TGTGCCAGCAGCCCCTGGGAGACTGGAAACACCATATATTTT	CASSPWETGNTIYF